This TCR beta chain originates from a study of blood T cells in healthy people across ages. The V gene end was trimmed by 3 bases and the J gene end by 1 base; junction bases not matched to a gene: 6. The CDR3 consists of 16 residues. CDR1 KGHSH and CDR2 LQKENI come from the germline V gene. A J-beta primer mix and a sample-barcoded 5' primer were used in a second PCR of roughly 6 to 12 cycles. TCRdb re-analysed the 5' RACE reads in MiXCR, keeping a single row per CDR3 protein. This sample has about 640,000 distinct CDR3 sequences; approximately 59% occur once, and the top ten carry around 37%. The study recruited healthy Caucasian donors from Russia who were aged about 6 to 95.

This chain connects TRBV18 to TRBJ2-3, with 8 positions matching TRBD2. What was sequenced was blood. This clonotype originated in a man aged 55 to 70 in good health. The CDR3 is CASSPAGGARTDTQYF. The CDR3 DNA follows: TGTGCCAGCTCACCTGCGGGGGGTGCTCGCACAGATACGCAGTATTTT.